This T cell receptor (beta chain) stems from a study of blood T cell repertoires in COVID-19. About the research overall: Italy, Spain and the United States were the sources of the convalescent and acute COVID-19 samples. The analysed material was cDNA or gDNA that came from T cells, B-cell-depleted T cells, or PBMCs.

J gave up 4 bases and V 4 bases, and 13 bases lay outside the gene matches. The CDR3 runs to 15 residues. Germline-derived CDR1 and CDR2 are SQVTM and ANQGSEA. The authors' processing: Amplification of reference gene primers provided the estimated nucleated cell counts. TCRdb keeps only in-frame clones here, not all; method: immunoSEQ multiplex PCR. The V and J calls and the clone size are those of that table, but D and trimming were determined from the DNA. Among around 200,000 clones listed, about 86% were seen once. This sequence was found in a man aged 55 to 69 who had recovered from COVID-19. Sequencing input: peripheral blood. The rearrangement joins TRBV29-1 to TRBJ2-7; 7 positions agree with TRBD2. Here the CDR3 DNA reads TGCAGCGTTGTTTTTCAGGCGGGGGTTTTTTACGAGCAGTACTTC. Its translation is CSVVFQAGVFYEQYF.